In its sample, the clone carrying this TCR beta chain was seen a few times. This specimen comes from a study of T cells after posttransplantation cyclophosphamide. Measured with immunoSEQ multiplex PCR; TCRdb has only the in-frame clones, and not every one. The data show tens of thousands of clones, with none appearing a single time. The junction had 7 bases not matched to a gene; V was cut back by 3 bases and J by 4 bases. CDR3 length: 15 amino acids. CDR1 is SGHVS, CDR2 FQNEAQ, per germline. The chain joins TRBV7-8 to TRBJ2-3; TRBD2 matches at 7 bases. The sample taken for sequencing was PBMCs. This clonotype was obtained from a man aged 35-49 years in good health, CMV-negative, and a related stem cell transplant donor. This chain's CDR3 is CASSFEGRGSDTQYF. The CDR3 coding sequence is TGTGCCAGCAGCTTCGAGGGGCGGGGGTCAGATACGCAGTATTTT.